This TCR beta chain is drawn from a study of identical twins. The CDR3 is 15 amino acids. The germline V gene encodes CDR1 SGHRS and CDR2 YFSETQ. The V and J ends lost 0 bases and 8 bases, in that order; junction bases with no gene match: 7. Overall study results and limits: Out-of-frame TCR alpha sharing in monozygotic twins exceeded recombination model predictions. The same donors were not followed; conclusions instead depended on cross-sectional statistical analysis.

Template switching added a universal primer binding site, and final cDNA carried unique molecular identifiers. One entry per CDR3 protein results from TCRdb running MiXCR on the 5' RACE reads. The sample has 1.5 million to 2 million distinct CDR3 sequences, 32% seen once. Concerning this clonotype itself: Its antigen is unknown.

Sequencing was carried out using cord blood. This chain links TRBV5-1 with TRBJ2-1, with 8 bases lining up with TRBD2. The sequence was collected from a newborn girl in good health. In nucleotides, the CDR3 is TGCGCCAGCAGCTTGGTACTAGCGGTCGACTATGAGCAGTTCTTC. It specifies CASSLVLAVDYEQFF. Complete variable domain (other parts from reference TRBV5-1 and TRBJ2-1): KAGVTQTPRYLIKTRGQQVTLSCSPISGHRSVSWYQQTPGQGLQFLFEYFSETQRNKGNFPGRFSGRQFSNSRSEMNVSTLELGDSALYLCASSLVLAVDYEQFFGPGTRLTVL.